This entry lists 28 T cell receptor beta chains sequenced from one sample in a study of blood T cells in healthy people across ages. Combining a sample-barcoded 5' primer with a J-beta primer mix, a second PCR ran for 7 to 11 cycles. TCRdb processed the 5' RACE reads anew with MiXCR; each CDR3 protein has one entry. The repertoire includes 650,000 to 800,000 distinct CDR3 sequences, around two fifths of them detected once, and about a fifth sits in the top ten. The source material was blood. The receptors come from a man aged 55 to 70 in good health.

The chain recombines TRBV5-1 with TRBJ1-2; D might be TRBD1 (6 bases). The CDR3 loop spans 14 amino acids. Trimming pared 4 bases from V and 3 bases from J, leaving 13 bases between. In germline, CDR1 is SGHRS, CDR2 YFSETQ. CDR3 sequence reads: CASSNQGLDYGYTF. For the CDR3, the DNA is TGCGCCAGCAGCAATCAGGGGTTGGACTATGGCTACACCTTC.

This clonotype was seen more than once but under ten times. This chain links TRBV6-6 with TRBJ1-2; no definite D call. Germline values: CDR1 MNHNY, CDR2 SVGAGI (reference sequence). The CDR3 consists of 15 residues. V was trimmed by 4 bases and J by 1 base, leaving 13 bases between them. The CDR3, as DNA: TGTGCCAGCAGTTCTATCCTTGACATTAACTATGGCTACACCTTC. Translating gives CASSSILDINYGYTF.

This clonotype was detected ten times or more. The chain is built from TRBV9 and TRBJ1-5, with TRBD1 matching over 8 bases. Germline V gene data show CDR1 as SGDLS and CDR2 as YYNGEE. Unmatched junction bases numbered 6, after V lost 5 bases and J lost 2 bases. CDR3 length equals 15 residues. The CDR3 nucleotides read TGTGCCAGCAGTACAGGGGGGTCGGGCAATCAGCCCCAGCATTTT. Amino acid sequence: CASSTGGSGNQPQHF.

The CDR3 protein is CASSYSNPDGAYEQYF. In DNA form, the CDR3 reads TGTGCCAGCAGTTACTCGAATCCGGACGGGGCCTACGAGCAGTACTTC. The rearrangement joins TRBV6-2 or TRBV6-3 to TRBJ2-7, with D possibly TRBD2 on 5 matching bases. V was pared by 0 bases and J by 2 bases, with 14 bases between. Germline assignment: CDR1 MNHEY and CDR2 SVGEGT. CDR3 size: 16 residues.

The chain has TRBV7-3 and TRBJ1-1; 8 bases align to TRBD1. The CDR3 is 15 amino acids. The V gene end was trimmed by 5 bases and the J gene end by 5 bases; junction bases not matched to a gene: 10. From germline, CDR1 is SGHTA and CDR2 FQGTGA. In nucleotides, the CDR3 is TGTGCCAGCAGCGAGGGGACAGGCGGTCGGACTGAAGCTTTCTTT. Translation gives CASSEGTGGRTEAFF.

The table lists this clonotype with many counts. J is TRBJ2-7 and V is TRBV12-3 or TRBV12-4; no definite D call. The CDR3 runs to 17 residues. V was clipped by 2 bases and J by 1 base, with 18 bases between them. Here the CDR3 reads CASSLLSLGGRSYEQYF. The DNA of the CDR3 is TGTGCCAGCAGTTTACTTTCCCTAGGTGGAAGATCCTACGAGCAGTACTTC.

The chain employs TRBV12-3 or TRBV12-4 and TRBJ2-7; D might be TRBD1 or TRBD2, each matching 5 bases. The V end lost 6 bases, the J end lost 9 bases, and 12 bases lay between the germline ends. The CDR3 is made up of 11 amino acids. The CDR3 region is CASRGVRGQYF. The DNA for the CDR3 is TGTGCCAGCAGGGGGGTTAGGGGGCAGTACTTC.

Here the CDR3 DNA reads TGCGCCAGCAGTTGGGGGACAGACCAAGAGACCCAGTACTTC. The encoded protein is CASSWGTDQETQYF. V gene TRBV5-1 combines with J gene TRBJ2-5; the match to TRBD1 covers 7 bases. The CDR3 contains 14 residues. Germline assignment: CDR1 SGHRS and CDR2 YFSETQ. With 5 bases clipped from V and 0 bases from J, the junction kept 4 bases outside the gene matches.

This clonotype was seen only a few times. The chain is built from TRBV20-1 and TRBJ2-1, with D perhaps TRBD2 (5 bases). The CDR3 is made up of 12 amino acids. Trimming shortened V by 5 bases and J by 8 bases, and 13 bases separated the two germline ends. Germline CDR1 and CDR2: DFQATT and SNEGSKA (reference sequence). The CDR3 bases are TGCAGTGCTTGGACTGATAAGGATGAGCAGTTCTTC. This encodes CSAWTDKDEQFF.

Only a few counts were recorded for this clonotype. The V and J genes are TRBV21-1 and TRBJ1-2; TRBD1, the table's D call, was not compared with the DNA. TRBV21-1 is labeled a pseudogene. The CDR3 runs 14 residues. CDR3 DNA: TGTGCCAGCAGCAACCTGCCTGAGGGGTATGGCTACACCTTC. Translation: CASSNLPEGYGYTF.

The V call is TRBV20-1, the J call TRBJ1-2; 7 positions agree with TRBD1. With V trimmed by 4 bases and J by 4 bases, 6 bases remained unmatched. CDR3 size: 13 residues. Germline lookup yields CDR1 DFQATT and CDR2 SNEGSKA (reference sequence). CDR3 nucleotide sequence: TGCAGTGCTACAACAGGGGTTTCCTATGGCTACACCTTC. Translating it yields CSATTGVSYGYTF.

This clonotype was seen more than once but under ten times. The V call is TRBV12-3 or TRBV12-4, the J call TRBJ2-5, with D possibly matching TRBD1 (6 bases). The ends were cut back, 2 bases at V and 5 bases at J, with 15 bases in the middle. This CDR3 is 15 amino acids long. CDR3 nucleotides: TGTGCCAGCAGTTTATCAGGTCAGGGGAGTGAGACCCAGTACTTC. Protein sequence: CASSLSGQGSETQYF.

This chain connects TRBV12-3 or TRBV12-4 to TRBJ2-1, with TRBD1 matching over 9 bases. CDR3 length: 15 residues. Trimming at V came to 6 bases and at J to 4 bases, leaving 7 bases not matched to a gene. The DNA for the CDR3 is TGTGCCAGCAGATTCCGGGACAGGGTTTACAATGAGCAGTTCTTC. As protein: CASRFRDRVYNEQFF.

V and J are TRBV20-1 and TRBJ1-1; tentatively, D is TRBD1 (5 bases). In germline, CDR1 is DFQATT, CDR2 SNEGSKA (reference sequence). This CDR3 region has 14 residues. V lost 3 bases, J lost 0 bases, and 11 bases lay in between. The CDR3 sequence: CSASGDSLNTEAFF. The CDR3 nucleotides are TGCAGTGCTAGTGGCGACAGTTTGAACACTGAAGCTTTCTTT.

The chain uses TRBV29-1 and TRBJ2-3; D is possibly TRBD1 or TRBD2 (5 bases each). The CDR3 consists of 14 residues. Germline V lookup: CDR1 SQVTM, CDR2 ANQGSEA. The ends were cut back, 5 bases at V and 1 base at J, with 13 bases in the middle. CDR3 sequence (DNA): TGCAGCGTTCAAAGGGACGGCGGCACAGATACGCAGTATTTT. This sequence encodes CSVQRDGGTDTQYF.

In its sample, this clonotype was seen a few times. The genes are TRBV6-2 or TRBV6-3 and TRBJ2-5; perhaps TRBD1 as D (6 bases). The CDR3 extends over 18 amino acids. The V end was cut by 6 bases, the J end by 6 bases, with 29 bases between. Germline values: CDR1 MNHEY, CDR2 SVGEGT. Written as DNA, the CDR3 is TGTGCCAGCAGACAGCGGTGGCAGGGGAAGGAAAAGCCCCAGACCCAGTACTTC. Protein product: CASRQRWQGKEKPQTQYF.

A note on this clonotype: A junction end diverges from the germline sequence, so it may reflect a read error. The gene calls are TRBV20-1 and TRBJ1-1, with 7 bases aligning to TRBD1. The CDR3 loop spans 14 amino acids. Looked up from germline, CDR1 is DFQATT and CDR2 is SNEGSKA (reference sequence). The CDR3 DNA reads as TGCAGTACTAGGATAAGGGGGCGCCTCACTGAAGCTTTCTTT. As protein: CSTRIRGRLTEAFF.

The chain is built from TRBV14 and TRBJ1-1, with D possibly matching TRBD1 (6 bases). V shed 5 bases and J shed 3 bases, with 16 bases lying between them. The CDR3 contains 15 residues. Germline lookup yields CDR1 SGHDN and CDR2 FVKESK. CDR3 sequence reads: CASSWARGTYTEAFF. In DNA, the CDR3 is TGTGCCAGCAGCTGGGCGAGGGGGACCTACACTGAAGCTTTCTTT.

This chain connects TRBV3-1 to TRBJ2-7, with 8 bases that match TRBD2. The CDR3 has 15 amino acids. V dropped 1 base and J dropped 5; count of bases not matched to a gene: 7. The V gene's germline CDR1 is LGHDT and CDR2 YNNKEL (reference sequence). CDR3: CASSQGAGETHEQYF. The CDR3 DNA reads TGTGCCAGCAGCCAAGGAGCGGGAGAAACCCACGAGCAGTACTTC.

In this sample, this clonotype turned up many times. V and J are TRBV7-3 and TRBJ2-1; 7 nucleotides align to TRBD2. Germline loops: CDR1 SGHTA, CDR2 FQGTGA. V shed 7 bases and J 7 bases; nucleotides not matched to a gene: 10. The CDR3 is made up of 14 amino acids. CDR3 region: CASNNGTRGNEQFF. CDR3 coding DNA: TGTGCCAGCAACAACGGGACGCGGGGGAATGAGCAGTTCTTC. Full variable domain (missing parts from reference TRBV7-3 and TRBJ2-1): GAGVSQTPSNKVTEKGKYVELRCDPISGHTALYWYRQSLGQGPEFLIYFQGTGAADDSGLPNDRFFAVRPEGSVSTLKIQRTERGDSAVYLCASNNGTRGNEQFFGPGTRLTVL.

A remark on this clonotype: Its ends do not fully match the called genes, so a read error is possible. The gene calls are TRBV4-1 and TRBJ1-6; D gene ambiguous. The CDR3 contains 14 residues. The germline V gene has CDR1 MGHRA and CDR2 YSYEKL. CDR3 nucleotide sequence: TGCGCCAGCAGCCAAGACAGGAGTTATTCGCCCCTCCACTTT. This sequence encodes CASSQDRSYSPLHF.

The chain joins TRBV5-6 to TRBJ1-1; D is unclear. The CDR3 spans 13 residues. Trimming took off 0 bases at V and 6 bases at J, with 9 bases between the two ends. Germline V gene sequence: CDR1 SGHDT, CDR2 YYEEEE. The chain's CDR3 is CASSLARKAEAFF. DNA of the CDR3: TGTGCCAGCAGCTTGGCCCGCAAGGCTGAAGCTTTCTTT.

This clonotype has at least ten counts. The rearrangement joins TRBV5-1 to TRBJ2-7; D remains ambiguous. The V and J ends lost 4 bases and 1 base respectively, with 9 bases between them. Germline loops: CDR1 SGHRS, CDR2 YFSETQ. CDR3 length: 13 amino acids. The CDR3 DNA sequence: TGCGCCAGCAGCCCGGTCCCTTCCTACGAGCAGTACTTC. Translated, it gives CASSPVPSYEQYF.

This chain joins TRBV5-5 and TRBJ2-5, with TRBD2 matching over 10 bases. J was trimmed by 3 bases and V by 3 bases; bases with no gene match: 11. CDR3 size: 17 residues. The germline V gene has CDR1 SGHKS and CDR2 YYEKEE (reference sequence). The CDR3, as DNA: TGTGCCAGCAGCTCACGGATAGAACTAGCGGGGAAAGAGACCCAGTACTTC. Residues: CASSSRIELAGKETQYF.

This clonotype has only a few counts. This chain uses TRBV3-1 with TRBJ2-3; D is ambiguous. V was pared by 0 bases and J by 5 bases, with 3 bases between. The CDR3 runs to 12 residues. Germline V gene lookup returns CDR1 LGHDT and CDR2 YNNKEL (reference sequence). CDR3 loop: CASSQDLDTQYF. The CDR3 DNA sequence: TGTGCCAGCAGCCAAGATTTAGATACGCAGTATTTT.

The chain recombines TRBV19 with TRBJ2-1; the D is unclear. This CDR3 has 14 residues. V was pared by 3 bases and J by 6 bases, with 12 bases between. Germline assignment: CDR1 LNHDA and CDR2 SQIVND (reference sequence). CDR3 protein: CASSISTVGNEQFF. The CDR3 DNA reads TGTGCCAGTAGTATCAGCACGGTCGGCAATGAGCAGTTCTTC. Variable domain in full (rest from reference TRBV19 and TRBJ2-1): DGGITQSPKYLFRKEGQNVTLSCEQNLNHDAMYWYRQDPGQGLRLIYYSQIVNDFQKGDIAEGYSVSREKKESFPLTVTSAQKNPTAFYLCASSISTVGNEQFFGPGTRLTVL.

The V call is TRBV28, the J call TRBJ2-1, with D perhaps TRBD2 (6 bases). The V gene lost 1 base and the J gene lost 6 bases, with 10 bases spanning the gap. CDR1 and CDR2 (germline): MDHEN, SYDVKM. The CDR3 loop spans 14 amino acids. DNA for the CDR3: TGTGCCAGCAGTTTATACACCGGGAGCAATGAGCAGTTCTTC. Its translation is CASSLYTGSNEQFF.

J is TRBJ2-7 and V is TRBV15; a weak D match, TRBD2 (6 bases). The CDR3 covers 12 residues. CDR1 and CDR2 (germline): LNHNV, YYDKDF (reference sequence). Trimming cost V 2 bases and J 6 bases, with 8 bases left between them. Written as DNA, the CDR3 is TGTGCCACCAGCAGACACGGGGGCGAGCAGTACTTC. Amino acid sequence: CATSRHGGEQYF.